This T cell receptor beta chain was captured in a study of sequential checkpoint blockade in melanoma. Per the germline V gene, CDR1 is SNHLY and CDR2 is FYNNEI. The CDR3 covers 12 residues. The sample's treatment: randomized to nivolumab then ipilimumab (arm A) or the reverse (arm B). From thawed PBMCs, live CD3+CD8+ cells negative for CD19 and CD56 were sorted. Of note for this clone: At one end, the junction sequence differs from germline, possibly due to a read error.

Sequencing was performed with immunoSEQ multiplex PCR; in TCRdb, only in-frame clones are kept and a portion is missing. The sample records about 32,000 clones, more than 65% being singletons. The chain recombines TRBV2 with TRBJ2-7; D call uncertain. The clonotype was recovered from a human donor with melanoma. This material consisted of CD8+ T cells sorted from blood (inferred from file names), taken from a patient given nivolumab and ipilimumab in sequence. CDR3: CASTEQIYEQYF. CDR3 nucleotides: TGTGCCAGCACTGAACAGATCTACGAGCAGTACTTC.